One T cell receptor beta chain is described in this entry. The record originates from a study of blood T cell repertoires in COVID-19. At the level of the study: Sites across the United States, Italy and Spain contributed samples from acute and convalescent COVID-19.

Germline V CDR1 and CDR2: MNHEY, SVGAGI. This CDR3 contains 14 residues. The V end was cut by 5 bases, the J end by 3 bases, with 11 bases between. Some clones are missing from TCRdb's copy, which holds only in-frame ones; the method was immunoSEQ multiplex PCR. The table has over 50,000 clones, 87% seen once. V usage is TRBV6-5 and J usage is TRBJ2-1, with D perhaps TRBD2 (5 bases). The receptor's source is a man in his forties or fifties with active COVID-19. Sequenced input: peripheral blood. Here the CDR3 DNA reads TGTGCCAGCAGTCGCCCCGGACTCTACAATGAGCAGTTCTTC. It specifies CASSRPGLYNEQFF.